This T cell receptor beta chain came from a study of neurological immune-mediated disorders. Germline assignment: CDR1 DFQATT and CDR2 SNEGSKA (reference sequence). Trimming pared 1 base from V and 3 bases from J, leaving 9 bases between. This CDR3 is built from 13 residues. This clonotype was seen many times. TCRdb fed the 5' RACE reads into MiXCR, producing one record per CDR3 protein. The data contain 45,000 to 60,000 distinct CDR3 sequences, about 2.5% of them seen just once; the ten biggest clones take up about 2.9%. Source material: PBMCs. V usage is TRBV20-1 and J usage is TRBJ1-1, with a tentative D call TRBD1 (5 bases). This receptor was obtained from a man aged 45-60 years with multiple sclerosis. The CDR3: CSARGGGDTEAFF. The CDR3 nucleotides are TGCAGTGCTAGAGGCGGGGGTGACACTGAAGCTTTCTTT.